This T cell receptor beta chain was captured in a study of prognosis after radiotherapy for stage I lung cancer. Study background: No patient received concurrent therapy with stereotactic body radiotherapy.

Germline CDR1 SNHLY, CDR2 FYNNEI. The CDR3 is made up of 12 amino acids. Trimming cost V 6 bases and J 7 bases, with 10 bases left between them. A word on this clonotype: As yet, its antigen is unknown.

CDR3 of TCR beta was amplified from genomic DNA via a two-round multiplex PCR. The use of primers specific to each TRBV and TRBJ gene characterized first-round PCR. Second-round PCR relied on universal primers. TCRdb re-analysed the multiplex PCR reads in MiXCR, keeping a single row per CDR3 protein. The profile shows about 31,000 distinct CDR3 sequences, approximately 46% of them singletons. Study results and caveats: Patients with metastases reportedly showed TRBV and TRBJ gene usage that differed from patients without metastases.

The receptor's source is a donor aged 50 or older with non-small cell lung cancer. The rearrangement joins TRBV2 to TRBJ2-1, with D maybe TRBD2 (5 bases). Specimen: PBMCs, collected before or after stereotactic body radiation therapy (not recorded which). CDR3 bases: TGTGCCAGCAGCTCCCTAGCTAATGAGCAGTTCTTC. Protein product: CASSSLANEQFF.